Following are 30 T cell receptor beta chains from one sample sequenced in a study of blood T cell repertoires in COVID-19. Sequenced by immunoSEQ multiplex PCR; TCRdb stores in-frame clones only, minus some. The profile shows 60,000 to 85,000 clones, approximately 86% of them singletons. The material sequenced was peripheral blood. The source is a woman at least 80 years old with active or convalescent COVID-19.

The V call is TRBV24-1, the J call TRBJ1-2; D remains unclear. Germline CDR1 and CDR2: KGHDR and SFDVKD. The CDR3 loop spans 14 amino acids. Trimming took off 4 bases at V and 2 bases at J, with 10 bases between the two ends. CDR3 nucleotides: TGTGCCACCAGTGAGTCCCCGGGGAACTATGGCTACACCTTC. Protein: CATSESPGNYGYTF.

This chain joins TRBV5-1 and TRBJ2-3; a weak D match, TRBD1 (5 bases). V lost 3 bases and J lost 2, with 10 bases in between. Germline V gene sequence: CDR1 SGHRS, CDR2 YFSETQ. The CDR3 is 14 amino acids. CDR3 protein: CASSSMDTTDTQYF. CDR3 nucleotides: TGCGCCAGCAGCTCGATGGACACCACAGATACGCAGTATTTT.

This chain links TRBV7-9 with TRBJ2-5, with TRBD1 matching 9 bases. V trimming: 5 bases; J trimming: 13 bases; junction bases outside the gene matches: 8. CDR3 size: 12 residues. CDR1 and CDR2 from the germline V gene are SEHNR and FQNEAQ (reference sequence). The CDR3 DNA follows: TGTGCCAGCAGCCCCCTGGGACAGGGTGTGTACTTC. The encoded protein is CASSPLGQGVYF.

The rearrangement uses TRBV9 and TRBJ1-6; weak D call: TRBD1 (5 bases). Germline values: CDR1 SGDLS, CDR2 YYNGEE. The CDR3 totals 15 residues. V lost 2 bases to trimming and J lost 8 bases, with 14 bases between them. As DNA, the CDR3 is TGTGCCAGCAGCGTCCGGGGGGGTAAGGATTCACCCCTCCACTTT. Its translation is CASSVRGGKDSPLHF.

V is TRBV2 and J is TRBJ1-2; weak D call: TRBD1 (6 bases). V shed 6 bases and J shed 0 bases, with 14 bases lying between them. CDR3 length: 15 amino acids. CDR1 and CDR2 from the germline V gene are SNHLY and FYNNEI. The CDR3 region has the DNA TGTGCCAGCAGCGCGTGGACAGCCACTAACTATGGCTACACCTTC. Translation: CASSAWTATNYGYTF.

This rearrangement joins TRBV6-1 to TRBJ1-6, with D tentatively TRBD1 (6 bases). CDR1 is MNHNS and CDR2 is SASEGT in the germline V gene. Trimming shortened V by 2 bases and J by 6 bases, and 11 bases separated the two germline ends. CDR3 size: 15 residues. CDR3 protein: CASSEMGAANSPLHF. CDR3 sequence (DNA): TGTGCCAGCAGTGAAATGGGGGCCGCTAATTCACCCCTCCACTTT.

This clone has only one observation. The chain links TRBV9 to TRBJ2-5; 16 bases match TRBD2. The junction had 4 bases not matched to a gene; V was cut back by 0 bases and J by 2 bases. This CDR3 has 18 amino acids. Germline V gene sequence: CDR1 SGDLS, CDR2 YYNGEE. The CDR3 DNA sequence: TGTGCCAGCAGCGTAGCGGGACTAGCGGGAGGGTATCAAGAGACCCAGTACTTC. Its protein is CASSVAGLAGGYQETQYF. The variable domain in full, completed from reference TRBV9 and TRBJ2-5, reads DSGVTQTPKHLITATGQRVTLRCSPRSGDLSVYWYQQSLDQGLQFLIQYYNGEERAKGNILERFSAQQFPDLHSELNLSSLELGDSALYFCASSVAGLAGGYQETQYFGPGTRLLVL.

The J gene is TRBJ2-1, the V gene TRBV5-1; 10 bases agree with TRBD2. The CDR3 has 13 residues. CDR1 SGHRS and CDR2 YFSETQ come from the germline V gene. Trimming at V came to 7 bases and at J to 4 bases, leaving 2 bases not matched to a gene. CDR3 loop: CASLAGDYNEQFF. The DNA of the CDR3 is TGCGCCAGCCTAGCGGGAGATTACAATGAGCAGTTCTTC.

The V gene is TRBV13, the J gene TRBJ1-4, with no clear D. From germline, CDR1 is PRHDT and CDR2 FYEKMQ (reference sequence). This CDR3 has 13 amino acids. The ends were cut back, 4 bases at V and 4 bases at J, with 7 bases in the middle. The CDR3 here is CASSWRGNEKLFF. DNA of the CDR3: TGTGCCAGCAGCTGGCGGGGTAATGAAAAACTGTTTTTT.

The chain's CDR3 is CASSLGTGETNEKLFF. CDR3 DNA sequence: TGTGCCAGCAGCCTAGGGACAGGGGAGACTAATGAAAAACTGTTTTTT. The rearrangement links TRBV7-9 to TRBJ1-4; 10 bases agree with TRBD1. V lost 5 bases, J lost 2 bases, and 5 bases stayed unmatched. The germline V gene encodes CDR1 SEHNR and CDR2 FQNEAQ (reference sequence). This CDR3 spans 16 amino acids.

The V gene is TRBV20-1, the J gene TRBJ2-5, with D possibly being TRBD2 (6 bases). This CDR3 region has 10 residues. The V gene's germline CDR1 is DFQATT and CDR2 SNEGSKA (reference sequence). In DNA, the CDR3 is TGCAGGGGACTTCTAGAGACCCAGTACTTC. Its translation is CRGLLETQYF.

This clone was recorded only once. This chain links TRBV6-5 with TRBJ2-7; weak D call: TRBD1 (6 bases). This CDR3 is 14 amino acids long. Trimming took off 6 bases at V and 5 bases at J, with 17 bases between the two ends. CDR1 is MNHEY, CDR2 SVGAGI, per germline. CDR3 in amino acids: CASSLGQGQNEQYF. Written as DNA, the CDR3 is TGTGCCAGCAGCCTGGGGCAGGGGCAAAACGAGCAGTACTTC.

V usage is TRBV7-2 and J usage is TRBJ1-4, with D unclear. CDR3 length: 14 amino acids. Germline CDR1 reads SGHTA; CDR2 reads FQGNSA. Trimming took off 5 bases at V and 8 bases at J, with 15 bases between the two ends. The CDR3: CASSQGRAGEKLFF. In DNA, the CDR3 is TGTGCCAGCAGCCAAGGGAGAGCTGGCGAAAAACTGTTTTTT.

V is TRBV25-1 and J is TRBJ2-5, with 12 bases that match TRBD1. J lost 5 bases, V lost 1 base, and 11 bases had no gene match. Germline CDR1 MGHDK, CDR2 SYGVNS. The CDR3 runs to 18 residues. The CDR3: CASSESSPGTGGRETQYF. As DNA, the CDR3 is TGTGCCAGCAGTGAATCTTCCCCCGGGACAGGGGGCCGGGAGACCCAGTACTTC.

The chain carries TRBV5-1 and TRBJ2-1; a possible D gene is TRBD2 (5 bases). There are 16 residues in the CDR3. Germline V lookup: CDR1 SGHRS, CDR2 YFSETQ. The V end lost 0 bases, the J end lost 0 bases, and 10 bases lay between the germline ends. CDR3 region: CASSLGGLSSYNEQFF. In DNA form, the CDR3 reads TGCGCCAGCAGCTTGGGAGGACTGAGCTCCTACAATGAGCAGTTCTTC.

The V call is TRBV19, the J call TRBJ2-7; TRBD1 agrees at 11 bases. This CDR3 is 16 amino acids long. The V and J ends lost 4 bases and 4 bases, in that order; junction bases with no gene match: 9. Germline-derived CDR1 and CDR2 are LNHDA and SQIVND (reference sequence). The CDR3 DNA reads TGTGCCAGTAGTACCCGGGACAGGGGGGCGAATTACGAGCAGTACTTC. Protein sequence: CASSTRDRGANYEQYF.

V and J are TRBV5-1 and TRBJ2-6; D possibly corresponds to TRBD1 (6 bases). The germline V gene has CDR1 SGHRS and CDR2 YFSETQ. With 5 bases removed from V and 4 bases from J, the gap between germline ends came to 13 bases. This CDR3 has 15 residues. CDR3 nucleotide sequence: TGCGCCAGCAGATTTACAGGGACCGGGGCCAACGTCCTGACTTTC. It translates to CASRFTGTGANVLTF.

The CDR3 loop reads CASRRTGNYGYTF. As DNA, the CDR3 is TGTGCCAGCAGGAGGACAGGGAACTATGGCTACACCTTC. The V gene is TRBV12-3 or TRBV12-4, the J gene TRBJ1-2, with 8 bases fitting TRBD1. V shed 6 bases and J 2 bases; nucleotides not matched to a gene: 2. This CDR3 is built from 13 residues.

The table lists this clone with a count of one. This chain joins TRBV5-4 and TRBJ2-5; 12 positions match TRBD1. The V and J ends lost 3 bases and 5 bases, in that order; junction bases with no gene match: 8. This CDR3 is 16 amino acids long. The germline V gene encodes CDR1 SGHNT and CDR2 YYREEE (reference sequence). CDR3 nucleotides: TGTGCCAGCAGCTCCGATCCGGGACAGGGGGCGGAGACCCAGTACTTC. Protein product: CASSSDPGQGAETQYF.

The rearrangement joins TRBV7-9 to TRBJ1-1, with 7 bases fitting TRBD1. The junction had 7 bases not matched to a gene; V was cut back by 5 bases and J by 10 bases. The CDR3 extends over 12 amino acids. Germline CDR1 and CDR2: SEHNR and FQNEAQ (reference sequence). CDR3 DNA sequence: TGTGCCAGCAGCCTGGACAGGAACTCAGCTTTCTTT. Its protein is CASSLDRNSAFF.

The chain couples TRBV6-2 or TRBV6-3 to TRBJ1-1, with 8 bases aligning to TRBD1. Germline lookup yields CDR1 MNHEY and CDR2 SVGEGT. The CDR3 runs 15 residues. The junction had 10 bases not matched to a gene; V was cut back by 5 bases and J by 5 bases. The CDR3 region is CASSDRGRGRTEAFF. CDR3 DNA sequence: TGTGCCAGCAGTGACAGGGGAAGGGGAAGAACTGAAGCTTTCTTT.

Here the CDR3 reads CSVLGQGANEQFF. The DNA of the CDR3 is TGCAGCGTTTTAGGACAGGGGGCGAATGAGCAGTTCTTC. The V gene is TRBV29-1, the J gene TRBJ2-1; 11 positions agree with TRBD1. J lost 7 bases, V lost 5 bases, and 4 bases had no gene match. The CDR3 has 13 amino acids. Germline CDR1 reads SQVTM; CDR2 reads ANQGSEA.

The chain employs TRBV18 and TRBJ2-1, with a tentative D call TRBD1 (6 bases). The CDR3 is 16 amino acids. Germline CDR1 is KGHSH and CDR2 is LQKENI. Trimming left V 0 bases short and J 6 bases short, with 15 bases between. In DNA, the CDR3 is TGTGCCAGCTCACCACCGTCAGGGGATTTTACCAATGAGCAGTTCTTC. Amino acids: CASSPPSGDFTNEQFF.

The rearrangement joins TRBV14 to TRBJ1-3; TRBD1 agrees at 9 bases. The CDR3 runs to 13 residues. Germline V CDR1 and CDR2: SGHDN, FVKESK. V was pared by 5 bases and J by 9 bases, with 5 bases of the junction left unmatched. Here the CDR3 DNA reads TGTGCCAGCAGCTACGGACAGGGGTCCACCATATATTTT. Translating it yields CASSYGQGSTIYF.

The chain employs TRBV6-6 and TRBJ2-7; 8 nucleotides agree with TRBD2. This CDR3 comprises 15 residues. V was clipped by 5 bases and J by 3 bases; unmatched bases: 9. Per germline, CDR1 MNHNY and CDR2 SVGAGI (reference sequence). The CDR3 loop reads CASSGPRRGVYEQYF. As DNA, the CDR3 is TGTGCCAGCAGTGGCCCGCGGCGGGGGGTCTACGAGCAGTACTTC.

V gene TRBV13 combines with J gene TRBJ1-1, with a tentative D call TRBD1 (5 bases). Between the trimmed V and J ends, which lost 5 bases and 3 bases, there was a span of 16 bases. The CDR3 has 15 amino acids. Germline CDR1 PRHDT, CDR2 FYEKMQ (reference sequence). CDR3 sequence: CASSPDKGTYTEAFF. The CDR3 DNA reads TGTGCCAGCAGCCCCGACAAGGGGACTTACACTGAAGCTTTCTTT.

This clone showed up just a few times. The chain is built from TRBV30 and TRBJ1-5; TRBD1 matches at 9 bases. The CDR3 loop spans 13 amino acids. CDR1 is GTSNPN and CDR2 is SVGIG in the germline V gene (reference sequence). The trim removed 5 bases at V and 10 bases at J, leaving 9 bases unmatched. In nucleotides, the CDR3 is TGTGCCTGGGGGGGACAGGGCTTGCAACCCCAGCATTTT. Translation gives CAWGGQGLQPQHF. Together with reference TRBV30 and TRBJ1-5, the CDR3 gives the full variable domain: SQTIHQWPATLVQPVGSPLSLECTVEGTSNPNLYWYRQAAGRGLQLLFYSVGIGQISSEVPQNLSASRPQDRQFILSSKKLLLSDSGFYLCAWGGQGLQPQHFGDGTRLSIL.

The CDR3 sequence: CASSLAYTEAFF. The CDR3 DNA reads TGTGCCAGCAGCTTAGCTTACACTGAAGCTTTCTTT. J is TRBJ1-1 and V is TRBV11-2, with no clear D. The CDR3 contains 12 residues. Germline V gene data show CDR1 as SGHAT and CDR2 as FQNNGV. Trimming shortened V by 1 base and J by 3 bases, and 3 bases separated the two germline ends. Drawing the rest from reference TRBV11-2 and TRBJ1-1, the complete variable domain is EAGVAQSPRYKIIEKRQSVAFWCNPISGHATLYWYQQILGQGPKLLIQFQNNGVVDDSQLPKDRFSAERLKGVDSTLKIQPAKLEDSAVYLCASSLAYTEAFFGQGTRLTVV.

The rearrangement joins TRBV24-1 to TRBJ1-5; 8 nucleotides agree with TRBD1. The germline CDR1 and CDR2 sequences are KGHDR and SFDVKD. The length of the CDR3 is 17 residues. V gave up 2 bases and J gave up 6 bases; unmatched junction bases: 11. The CDR3 region has the DNA TGTGCCACCAGTGATTCACGGACAGGGCTGCAGAGTCAGCCCCAGCATTTT. Translated: CATSDSRTGLQSQPQHF.

This chain links TRBV7-8 with TRBJ2-7; 12 nucleotides align to TRBD1. The CDR3 consists of 19 residues. Germline V gene sequence: CDR1 SGHVS, CDR2 FQNEAQ. V lost 3 bases to trimming and J lost 2 bases; unmatched junction nucleotides: 14. CDR3: CASSLTFPGTGGLAYEQYF. For the CDR3, the DNA is TGTGCCAGCAGCTTGACCTTCCCCGGGACAGGGGGCCTGGCCTACGAGCAGTACTTC.